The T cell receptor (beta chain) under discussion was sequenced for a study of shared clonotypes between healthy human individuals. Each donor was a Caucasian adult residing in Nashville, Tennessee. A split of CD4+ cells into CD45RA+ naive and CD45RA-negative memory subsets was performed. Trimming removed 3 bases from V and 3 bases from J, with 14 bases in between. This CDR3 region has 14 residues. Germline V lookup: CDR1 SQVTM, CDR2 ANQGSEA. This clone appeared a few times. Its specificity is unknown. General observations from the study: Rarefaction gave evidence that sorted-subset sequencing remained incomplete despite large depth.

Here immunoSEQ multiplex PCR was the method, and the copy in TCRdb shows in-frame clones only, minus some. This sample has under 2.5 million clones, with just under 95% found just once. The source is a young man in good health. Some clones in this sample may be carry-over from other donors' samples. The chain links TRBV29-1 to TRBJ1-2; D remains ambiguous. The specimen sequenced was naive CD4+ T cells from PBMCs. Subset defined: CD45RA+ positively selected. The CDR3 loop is CSVDGSGHDYGYTF. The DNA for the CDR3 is TGCAGCGTTGATGGATCTGGGCATGACTATGGCTACACCTTC.